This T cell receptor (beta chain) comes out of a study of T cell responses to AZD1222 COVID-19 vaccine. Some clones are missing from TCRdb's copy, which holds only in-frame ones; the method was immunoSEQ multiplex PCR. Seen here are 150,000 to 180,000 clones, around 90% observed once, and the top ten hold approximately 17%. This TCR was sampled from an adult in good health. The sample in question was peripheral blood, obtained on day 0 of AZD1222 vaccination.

The CDR3 region is CASSPQDRGREQYF. In DNA, the CDR3 is TGTGCCAGCTCACCACAGGACAGGGGCCGCGAGCAGTACTTC. This chain uses TRBV18 with TRBJ2-7; 9 bases line up with TRBD1. CDR3 length: 14 amino acids. CDR1 and CDR2 from the germline V gene are KGHSH and LQKENI. The V gene end was trimmed by 1 base and the J gene end by 6 bases; junction bases not matched to a gene: 4.